This paragraph covers one TCR beta chain sequence. These data come from a study of T-cell reconstitution after alpha-beta-depleted transplantation in children. The TCRbeta library incorporated unique molecular identifiers. MiXCR, run by TCRdb on the PCR reads, gives a single entry per CDR3 protein. The sample shows 200,000 to 300,000 distinct CDR3 sequences, 12% of them seen only once. The germline gives CDR1 SGHDT, CDR2 YYEEEE. This CDR3 spans 12 amino acids. V was trimmed by 5 bases and J by 1 base, leaving 6 bases between them. The sample consisted of PBMCs from the stem cell graft donor, taken from the stem cell graft. The V and J genes are TRBV5-6 and TRBJ2-5; no firm D call. This TCR was sampled from a human donor who donated a stem cell graft to a child with acute lymphoblastic leukemia. CDR3 in DNA: TGTGCCAGCAGGGCCCTCCAAGAGACCCAGTACTTC. This translates into CASRALQETQYF.